Listed below are T cell receptor beta chains from one sample, sequenced in a study of circulating and synovial CD4+ cells in juvenile arthritis. The assay was immunoSEQ multiplex PCR, and TCRdb's table has in-frame clones only and misses some. The sample consists of some 3,900 clones, 83% of them appearing once. Material: CD4+ T cells from synovial fluid. The receptors derive from a human donor with juvenile idiopathic arthritis. CDR3s include the opening cysteine and the closing phenylalanine or tryptophan. Fields, in order: J gene, V gene, CDR3 protein.

>TRBJ2-7|TRBV2
CASSVGGYEQYF
>TRBJ2-2|TRBV5-1
CASQTRYTGELFF
>TRBJ2-1|TRBV14
CASSLASSGGGGEQFF
>TRBJ1-6|TRBV27
CASSLSGWEQGASYNSPLHF
>TRBJ2-4|TRBV2
CASSPRNIQDSVKNIQYF
>TRBJ2-5|TRBV7-2
CASSLVGTGGKETQYF
>TRBJ1-5|TRBV2
CASSGQASNQPQHF
>TRBJ2-6|TRBV19
CASRGRTSGANVLTF
>TRBJ1-5|TRBV7-2
CASSLERGGGGIQHF
>TRBJ1-6|TRBV7-2
CASSDRNSPLHF
>TRBJ1-2|TRBV14
CASSPGPGQGFYGYTF
>TRBJ1-2|TRBV6-1
CASTLGGGVSGYTF
>TRBJ2-6|TRBV25-1
CASSPLGGSGANVLTF
>TRBJ2-7|TRBV27
CASSSLTGGYEQYF
>TRBJ1-5|TRBV27
CASSLVWGGNQPQHF
>TRBJ2-7|TRBV6-6
CASSRLAEQYF
>TRBJ2-7|TRBV6-1
CASNYYEQYF
>TRBJ2-1|TRBV10-3
CAISEAGGGMNEQFF
>TRBJ1-2|TRBV20-1
CSAPSGDGYTF
>TRBJ2-3|TRBV10-3
CALGVSTDTQYF
>TRBJ1-1|TRBV5-6
CASSFGAGGRYTEAFF
>TRBJ1-5|TRBV19
CASSREQGPQWPQHF
>TRBJ1-2|TRBV9
CASSRIRGRSYGYTF
>TRBJ2-3|TRBV4-2
CASSQGWGGKDTQYF